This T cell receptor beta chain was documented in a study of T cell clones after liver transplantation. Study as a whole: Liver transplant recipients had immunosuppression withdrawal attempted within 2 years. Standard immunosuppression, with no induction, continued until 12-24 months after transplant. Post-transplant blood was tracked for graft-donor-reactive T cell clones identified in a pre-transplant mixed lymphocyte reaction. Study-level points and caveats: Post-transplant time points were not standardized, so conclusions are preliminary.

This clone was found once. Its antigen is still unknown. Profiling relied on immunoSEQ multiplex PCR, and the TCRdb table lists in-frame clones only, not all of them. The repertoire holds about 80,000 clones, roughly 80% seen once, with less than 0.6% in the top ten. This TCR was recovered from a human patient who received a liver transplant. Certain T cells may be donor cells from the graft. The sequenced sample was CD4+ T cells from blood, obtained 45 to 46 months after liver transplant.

CDR3 sequence reads: CASSPRTRGVENIQYF. For the CDR3, the DNA is TGTGCCAGCAGTCCTAGGACTAGGGGGGTGGAAAACATTCAGTACTTC. This chain connects TRBV2 to TRBJ2-4; D is possibly TRBD2 (7 bases). V lost 5 bases and J lost 5, with 19 bases in between. There are 16 residues in the CDR3. The germline CDR1 and CDR2 sequences are SNHLY and FYNNEI.